The clone carrying this T cell receptor beta chain came up many times. The target antigen is unknown. This entry comes from a study of CD8 T cells in ankylosing spondylitis. General study results and limits: Some of these motif variants have turned up before, in reports on reactive arthritis synovial fluid and blood. The clones that were linked to disease were reported to be significantly enriched in matched synovial fluid samples from ankylosing spondylitis patients.

Germline V gives CDR1 LGHDT, CDR2 YNNKEL (reference sequence). The CDR3 runs 18 residues. With 0 bases clipped from V and 2 bases from J, the junction kept 5 bases outside the gene matches. Quantitative 5'-RACE was performed with molecular barcodes, and it yielded the TCR beta libraries. One entry per CDR3 protein, called by TCRdb with MiXCR from the 5' RACE reads. The sample carries a few hundred thousand distinct CDR3 sequences, about 10% recorded once. This chain connects TRBV3-1 to TRBJ2-6, with TRBD2 matching 9 bases. The receptor was derived from a male donor with ankylosing spondylitis or in good health (not recorded which). The sample was blood, either unsorted or a sorted T cell fraction (not recorded which). This CDR3 is CASSQEGTSYPGANVLTF. The CDR3 nucleotides are TGTGCCAGCAGCCAAGAAGGGACTAGCTATCCTGGGGCCAACGTCCTGACTTTC.